Presented here are 6 T cell receptor beta chains from one specimen sequenced in a study of Ad26.COV2.S vaccination and SARS-CoV-2 variants. The repertoire was sequenced with immunoSEQ multiplex PCR; TCRdb's copy has only in-frame clones and lacks some. The repertoire holds some 480,000 clones, with around nine tenths as singletons. Treatment: roughly 19 received Ad26.COV2.S at low or high dose, single or two shots; five or six received placebo; per-sample allocation not given. Repertoires come from day 63 after the first vaccine or placebo injection. The sample here was peripheral blood, taken in a trial of Ad26.COV2.S vaccine versus placebo. These receptors were obtained from a person aged 18-65 years who received the Ad26.COV2.S COVID-19 vaccine or a placebo.

The sample holds one count of this clone. The chain is built from TRBV18 and TRBJ2-1, with TRBD2 identical over 10 bases. Germline V gives CDR1 KGHSH, CDR2 LQKENI. CDR3 size: 16 residues. Losses at the gene ends were 6 bases for V and 5 bases for J; bases not matched to a gene: 10. In DNA form, the CDR3 reads TGTGCCAGCTCCCAACGGAGTGGACTAGCGGACAATGAGCAGTTCTTC. Translation gives CASSQRSGLADNEQFF.

The V call is TRBV5-1, the J call TRBJ1-3; 10 bases map to TRBD1. Germline assignment: CDR1 SGHRS and CDR2 YFSETQ. V dropped 2 bases and J dropped 14; count of bases not matched to a gene: 7. The CDR3 covers 13 residues. Here the CDR3 reads CASSFGQGGSVYF. The CDR3 nucleotides are TGCGCCAGCAGCTTTGGACAGGGGGGTTCGGTATATTTT.

The chain recombines TRBV7-6 with TRBJ2-2, with TRBD1 identical over 9 bases. Germline-derived CDR1 and CDR2 are SGHVS and FNYEAQ. The length of the CDR3 is 18 residues. Trimming cost V 5 bases and J 2 bases; bases outside gene matches: 12. Here the CDR3 reads CASSLIPQGAGNTGELFF. The CDR3 DNA sequence: TGTGCCAGCAGCCTGATCCCACAGGGGGCAGGTAACACCGGGGAGCTGTTTTTT. Drawing the rest from reference TRBV7-6 and TRBJ2-2, the complete variable domain is GAGVSQSPRYKVTKRGQDVALRCDPISGHVSLYWYRQALGQGPEFLTYFNYEAQQDKSGLPNDRFSAERPEGSISTLTIQRTEQRDSAMYRCASSLIPQGAGNTGELFFGEGSRLTVL.

The chain couples TRBV28 to TRBJ1-2; D is perhaps TRBD1 (5 bases). This CDR3 is 14 amino acids long. Germline CDR1 reads MDHEN; CDR2 reads SYDVKM. V lost 8 bases, J lost 6 bases, and 19 bases lay in between. Here the CDR3 DNA reads TGTGCCAGCTGCGTGGTAGGGGTCGCCAATGGCTACACCTTC. As protein: CASCVVGVANGYTF.

The rearrangement uses TRBV30 and TRBJ1-2; D gene uncertain. V was shortened by 1 base and J by 8 bases, with 20 bases between the two germline ends. CDR1 is GTSNPN, CDR2 SVGIG, per germline (reference sequence). This CDR3 contains 15 residues. In DNA form, the CDR3 reads TGTGCCTGGAGTGGAGTGGGAGTAGGCCCGTGGGGCTACACCTTC. It is translated as CAWSGVGVGPWGYTF.

The CDR3 reads CASSQLGGTEAFF. CDR3 nucleotide sequence: TGTGCCAGCAGCCAGCTCGGGGGCACTGAAGCTTTCTTT. The chain has TRBV12-3 or TRBV12-4 and TRBJ1-1, with D perhaps TRBD1 (5 bases). This CDR3 region has 13 residues. V dropped 6 bases and J dropped 4 bases, with 12 bases sitting between them.